This record covers a single T cell receptor beta chain. Assay: immunoSEQ multiplex PCR; the TCRdb copy retains only in-frame clones and omits some. The table shows approximately 20,000 clones, with approximately 88% occurring only once. The data stem from a study of T cell changes during pregnancy in multiple sclerosis. Unmatched junction bases numbered 5, after V lost 7 bases and J lost 0 bases. Germline V gives CDR1 PRHDT, CDR2 FYEKMQ (reference sequence). The CDR3 runs to 15 residues. V gene TRBV13 combines with J gene TRBJ1-1; TRBD1 aligns across 10 bases. The source material was CD8+ T cells from peripheral blood mononuclear cells, sampled after pregnancy. This receptor was identified in a female donor in good health, enrolled as a control in a pregnancy study. CDR3 region: CASTTGGDLNTEAFF. The CDR3 DNA is TGTGCCAGCACGACAGGGGGCGACCTGAACACTGAAGCTTTCTTT.